A selection of T cell receptor beta chains follows, all from one sample in a study of blood T cell repertoires in COVID-19. TCRdb's copy holds only in-frame clones and misses some; the assay was immunoSEQ multiplex PCR. The data hold 110,000 or so clones, with roughly 82% observed a single time. Material for sequencing was peripheral blood. The source is a woman in her 40s with acute or convalescent COVID-19. CDR3s include the opening cysteine and the closing phenylalanine or tryptophan. A D gene is named only where the DNA matches it firmly. The size of a clone is reported for some rows only, either as once, few or many, or as a class for expanded clones.

clone size: -
D gene: TRBD2
V gene: TRBV3-1/TRBV3-2
J gene: TRBJ2-7
CDR3 protein: CASSLRLAGAYEQYF
CDR3 DNA: TGTGCCAGCAGCTTACGACTAGCGGGGGCCTACGAGCAGTACTTC

clone size: once
D gene: -
V gene: TRBV5-5
J gene: TRBJ2-1
CDR3 protein: CASSLGLSSYNEQFF
CDR3 DNA: TGTGCCAGCAGCTTGGGACTCTCCTCCTACAATGAGCAGTTCTTC

clone size: -
D gene: -
V gene: TRBV18
J gene: TRBJ1-2
CDR3 protein: CASSPGTATYGYTF
CDR3 DNA: TGTGCCAGCTCACCAGGCACCGCCACCTATGGCTACACCTTC

clone size: -
D gene: -
V gene: TRBV18
J gene: TRBJ2-5
CDR3 protein: CASSQTQGQETQYF
CDR3 DNA: TGTGCCAGCTCACAGACCCAGGGGCAAGAGACCCAGTACTTC

clone size: -
D gene: TRBD1
V gene: TRBV3-1/TRBV3-2
J gene: TRBJ1-1
CDR3 protein: CASSVDRDTEAFF
CDR3 DNA: TGTGCCAGCAGCGTCGACAGGGACACTGAAGCTTTCTTT

clone size: -
D gene: -
V gene: TRBV6-5
J gene: TRBJ1-2
CDR3 protein: CASSRAARTSGYTF
CDR3 DNA: TGTGCCAGCAGTCGGGCCGCACGGACAAGTGGCTACACCTTC

clone size: -
D gene: -
V gene: TRBV5-1
J gene: TRBJ2-1
CDR3 protein: CASSLDSSSYNEQFF
CDR3 DNA: TGCGCCAGCAGCTTAGACAGCAGCTCCTACAATGAGCAGTTCTTC

clone size: -
D gene: -
V gene: TRBV5-6
J gene: TRBJ2-7
CDR3 protein: CASSRQALHSYEQYF
CDR3 DNA: TGTGCCAGCAGCCGACAGGCACTCCACTCCTACGAGCAGTACTTC

clone size: -
D gene: TRBD1
V gene: TRBV15
J gene: TRBJ1-6
CDR3 protein: CATSDDRANSPLHF
CDR3 DNA: TGTGCCACCAGCGACGACAGGGCGAATTCACCCCTCCACTTT

clone size: -
D gene: -
V gene: TRBV6-5
J gene: TRBJ2-7
CDR3 protein: CASSLFTYEQYF
CDR3 DNA: TGTGCCAGCTCCCTCTTTACCTACGAGCAGTACTTC

clone size: once
D gene: TRBD2
V gene: TRBV2
J gene: TRBJ2-5
CDR3 protein: CASQKLARYQETQYF
CDR3 DNA: TGTGCCAGCCAGAAACTAGCGCGGTACCAAGAGACCCAGTACTTC

clone size: -
D gene: TRBD2
V gene: TRBV10-2
J gene: TRBJ2-7
CDR3 protein: CASRIHSGAYSYEQYF
CDR3 DNA: TGCGCCAGCAGAATTCATAGCGGGGCCTACTCCTACGAGCAGTACTTC

clone size: once
D gene: TRBD2
V gene: TRBV11-3
J gene: TRBJ2-7
CDR3 protein: CASSSGTSGSYEQYF
CDR3 DNA: TGTGCCAGCAGCTCCGGGACTAGCGGGTCCTACGAGCAGTACTTC

clone size: -
D gene: TRBD2
V gene: TRBV9
J gene: TRBJ2-1
CDR3 protein: CASSAPRGGHYNEQFF
CDR3 DNA: TGTGCCAGCAGCGCCCCCCGCGGGGGGCATTACAATGAGCAGTTCTTC

clone size: -
D gene: TRBD2
V gene: TRBV2
J gene: TRBJ2-7
CDR3 protein: CASRSSSGGALYEQYF
CDR3 DNA: TGTGCCAGCAGGTCTTCTAGCGGGGGGGCCTTGTACGAGCAGTACTTC

clone size: -
D gene: -
V gene: TRBV2
J gene: TRBJ1-1
CDR3 protein: CASSESRTEAFF
CDR3 DNA: TGTGCCAGCAGTGAAAGTCGGACTGAAGCTTTCTTT

clone size: -
D gene: TRBD1
V gene: TRBV19
J gene: TRBJ1-6
CDR3 protein: CASTAGTGNSPLHF
CDR3 DNA: TGTGCCAGTACCGCCGGGACAGGGAACTCACCCCTCCACTTT

clone size: -
D gene: TRBD1
V gene: TRBV18
J gene: TRBJ1-6
CDR3 protein: CASSSTGGYDSPLHF
CDR3 DNA: TGTGCCAGCTCTTCGACAGGGGGTTATGATTCACCCCTCCACTTT

clone size: -
D gene: -
V gene: TRBV7-5
J gene: TRBJ2-7
CDR3 protein: CARSPAGYEQYF
CDR3 DNA: TGTGCCAGAAGCCCCGCCGGCTACGAGCAGTACTTC

clone size: -
D gene: TRBD1
V gene: TRBV7-9
J gene: TRBJ2-7
CDR3 protein: CATRRTGGDEQYF
CDR3 DNA: TGTGCCACCAGGCGGACAGGGGGAGACGAGCAGTACTTC

clone size: -
D gene: -
V gene: TRBV21-1
J gene: TRBJ1-6
CDR3 protein: CASSKVGQLYNSPLHF
CDR3 DNA: TGTGCCAGCAGCAAAGTCGGACAGCTCTATAATTCACCCCTCCACTTT

clone size: -
D gene: TRBD1
V gene: TRBV10-1
J gene: TRBJ1-1
CDR3 protein: CASSPGTGGSTEAFF
CDR3 DNA: TGCGCCAGCAGCCCCGGGACAGGGGGATCCACTGAAGCTTTCTTT

clone size: -
D gene: TRBD1
V gene: TRBV5-4
J gene: TRBJ2-2
CDR3 protein: CASSQTPYRGHGELFF
CDR3 DNA: TGTGCCAGCAGCCAAACCCCTTACAGGGGCCACGGGGAGCTGTTTTTT

clone size: once
D gene: TRBD1
V gene: TRBV4-1
J gene: TRBJ2-1
CDR3 protein: CASSQDPDRGRNEQFF
CDR3 DNA: TGCGCCAGCAGCCAAGACCCGGACAGGGGGCGGAATGAGCAGTTCTTC

clone size: -
D gene: -
V gene: TRBV6-1
J gene: TRBJ1-2
CDR3 protein: CASSEGWGGLSGYTF
CDR3 DNA: TGTGCCAGCAGTGAAGGTTGGGGGGGTCTCTCTGGCTACACCTTC

clone size: -
D gene: TRBD1
V gene: TRBV7-2
J gene: TRBJ2-1
CDR3 protein: CASSFPPGQNYNEQFF
CDR3 DNA: TGTGCCAGCAGCTTCCCCCCGGGACAGAACTACAATGAGCAGTTCTTC

clone size: -
D gene: TRBD1
V gene: TRBV2
J gene: TRBJ1-5
CDR3 protein: CASSYDRGSGQPQHF
CDR3 DNA: TGTGCCAGCAGTTATGACAGGGGATCGGGTCAGCCCCAGCATTTT

clone size: -
D gene: -
V gene: TRBV5-1
J gene: TRBJ1-6
CDR3 protein: CASSLEAGAVGSPLHF
CDR3 DNA: TGCGCCAGCAGCTTGGAAGCGGGGGCCGTTGGCTCACCCCTCCACTTT

clone size: -
D gene: -
V gene: TRBV11-2
J gene: TRBJ2-3
CDR3 protein: CASSSNPSDGDTQYF
CDR3 DNA: TGTGCCAGCAGCTCGAACCCGAGCGATGGGGATACGCAGTATTTT

clone size: -
D gene: -
V gene: TRBV9
J gene: TRBJ1-2
CDR3 protein: CASSVGGMTAYGYTF
CDR3 DNA: TGTGCCAGCAGCGTAGGGGGCATGACAGCCTATGGCTACACCTTC

clone size: -
D gene: -
V gene: TRBV7-3
J gene: TRBJ2-7
CDR3 protein: CASSLTSTYEQYF
CDR3 DNA: TGTGCCAGCAGCTTAACGTCTACCTACGAGCAGTACTTC

clone size: -
D gene: TRBD2
V gene: TRBV5-4
J gene: TRBJ2-3
CDR3 protein: CASSPGGSGTDTQYF
CDR3 DNA: TGTGCCAGCAGCCCGGGGGGGTCAGGCACAGATACGCAGTATTTT

clone size: -
D gene: TRBD1
V gene: TRBV5-4
J gene: TRBJ1-2
CDR3 protein: CASSLAGTGVNGYTF
CDR3 DNA: TGTGCCAGCAGCTTGGCCGGGACAGGGGTAAATGGCTACACCTTC

clone size: -
D gene: -
V gene: TRBV6-5
J gene: TRBJ1-4
CDR3 protein: CASKRKQGDEKLFF
CDR3 DNA: TGTGCCAGCAAGCGAAAACAGGGTGATGAAAAACTGTTTTTT

clone size: -
D gene: -
V gene: TRBV15
J gene: TRBJ1-1
CDR3 protein: CATSSKANTEAFF
CDR3 DNA: TGTGCCACCAGCAGTAAAGCGAACACTGAAGCTTTCTTT

clone size: -
D gene: -
V gene: TRBV4-3
J gene: TRBJ1-1
CDR3 protein: CASSHNRNTEAFF
CDR3 DNA: TGCGCCAGCAGCCACAACAGGAACACTGAAGCTTTCTTT

clone size: -
D gene: -
V gene: TRBV5-4
J gene: TRBJ1-1
CDR3 protein: CASSFNTGALPDTEAFF
CDR3 DNA: TGTGCCAGCAGCTTTAATACAGGCGCACTACCCGACACTGAAGCTTTCTTT

clone size: -
D gene: TRBD2
V gene: TRBV10-1
J gene: TRBJ2-1
CDR3 protein: CASSTAGLYNEQFF
CDR3 DNA: TGCGCCAGCAGCACAGCGGGGTTATACAATGAGCAGTTCTTC

clone size: -
D gene: TRBD1
V gene: TRBV19
J gene: TRBJ1-1
CDR3 protein: CASSMDRGNTEAFF
CDR3 DNA: TGTGCCAGTAGTATGGACAGGGGTAACACTGAAGCTTTCTTT

clone size: -
D gene: -
V gene: TRBV10-2
J gene: TRBJ1-4
CDR3 protein: CATSISGYEKLFF
CDR3 DNA: TGCGCCACCAGCATATCGGGATATGAAAAACTGTTTTTT

clone size: -
D gene: TRBD1
V gene: TRBV5-1
J gene: TRBJ1-2
CDR3 protein: CASSFQGARSVDGYTF
CDR3 DNA: TGCGCCAGCAGCTTCCAGGGGGCGCGGAGTGTGGATGGCTACACCTTC

clone size: -
D gene: -
V gene: TRBV7-8
J gene: TRBJ1-4
CDR3 protein: CASRPRDSSREKLFF
CDR3 DNA: TGTGCCAGCAGACCCCGGGACTCCTCTCGGGAAAAACTGTTTTTT

clone size: -
D gene: -
V gene: TRBV7-8
J gene: TRBJ2-3
CDR3 protein: CASSYRAGPMGDTQYF
CDR3 DNA: TGTGCCAGCAGCTACCGTGCGGGACCGATGGGAGATACGCAGTATTTT

clone size: -
D gene: -
V gene: TRBV11-2
J gene: TRBJ1-1
CDR3 protein: CASSYPGEAFF
CDR3 DNA: TGTGCCAGCAGTTACCCCGGGGAAGCTTTCTTT

clone size: -
D gene: TRBD1
V gene: TRBV19
J gene: TRBJ1-1
CDR3 protein: CASSTRPTGDTEAFF
CDR3 DNA: TGTGCCAGTAGTACCCGCCCGACAGGGGACACTGAAGCTTTCTTT

clone size: -
D gene: -
V gene: TRBV7-2
J gene: TRBJ1-3
CDR3 protein: CASSLSRNTIYF
CDR3 DNA: TGTGCCAGCAGCTTAAGTCGGAACACCATATATTTT

clone size: -
D gene: -
V gene: TRBV6-4
J gene: TRBJ1-2
CDR3 protein: CASSETGYGYTF
CDR3 DNA: TGTGCCAGCAGTGAGACAGGCTATGGCTACACCTTC

clone size: -
D gene: TRBD1
V gene: TRBV19
J gene: TRBJ1-6
CDR3 protein: CATEDRGISPLHF
CDR3 DNA: TGTGCCACCGAAGACAGGGGGATATCACCCCTCCACTTT

clone size: -
D gene: TRBD2
V gene: TRBV30
J gene: TRBJ2-1
CDR3 protein: CAWAAGVAYNEQFF
CDR3 DNA: TGTGCCTGGGCTGCGGGGGTAGCCTACAATGAGCAGTTCTTC

clone size: once
D gene: TRBD1
V gene: TRBV15
J gene: TRBJ1-6
CDR3 protein: CATSREGQLYNSPLHF
CDR3 DNA: TGTGCCACCAGCAGAGAGGGACAGCTGTATAATTCACCCCTCCACTTT

clone size: few
D gene: -
V gene: TRBV7-8
J gene: TRBJ1-1
CDR3 protein: CASSRGGEGRNTEAFF
CDR3 DNA: TGTGCCAGCAGCCGAGGGGGGGAAGGGAGGAACACTGAAGCTTTCTTT

clone size: -
D gene: -
V gene: TRBV3-1/TRBV3-2
J gene: TRBJ1-1
CDR3 protein: CASSQGGRIEAFF
CDR3 DNA: TGTGCCAGCAGCCAGGGGGGGCGAATTGAAGCTTTCTTT

clone size: -
D gene: -
V gene: TRBV2
J gene: TRBJ1-5
CDR3 protein: CASTSEGINQPQHF
CDR3 DNA: TGTGCCAGCACGAGTGAGGGAATCAATCAGCCCCAGCATTTT

clone size: -
D gene: -
V gene: TRBV20-1
J gene: TRBJ1-1
CDR3 protein: CSQGSDTEAFF
CDR3 DNA: TGCAGCCAGGGGAGTGATACTGAAGCTTTCTTT

clone size: -
D gene: -
V gene: TRBV4-2
J gene: TRBJ1-3
CDR3 protein: CASSQVSGQWSSGNTIYF
CDR3 DNA: TGTGCCAGCAGCCAAGTTTCTGGACAGTGGAGCTCTGGAAACACCATATATTTT